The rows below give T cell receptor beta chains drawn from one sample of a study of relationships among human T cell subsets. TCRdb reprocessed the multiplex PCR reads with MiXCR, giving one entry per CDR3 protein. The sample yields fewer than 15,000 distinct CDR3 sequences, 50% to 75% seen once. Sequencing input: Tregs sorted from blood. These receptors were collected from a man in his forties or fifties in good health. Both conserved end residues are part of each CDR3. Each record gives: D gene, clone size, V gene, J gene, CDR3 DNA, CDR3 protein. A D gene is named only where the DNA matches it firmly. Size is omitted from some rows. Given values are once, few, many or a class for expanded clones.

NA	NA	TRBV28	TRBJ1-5	TGTGCCAGCGCCTTCGACCAGGGTCAGCCCCAGCATTTT	CASAFDQGQPQHF
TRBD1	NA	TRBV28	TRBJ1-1	TGTGCCAGCAGTTTACAGGGGGCGGCTTTCTTT	CASSLQGAAFF
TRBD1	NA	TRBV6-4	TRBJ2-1	TGTGCCAGCAGCCCAGAGGGACAGGTCAATGAGCAGTTCTTC	CASSPEGQVNEQFF
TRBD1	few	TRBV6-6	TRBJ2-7	TGTGCCAGCAGTTATATCGACAGGGGGTCCTACGAGCAGTACTTC	CASSYIDRGSYEQYF
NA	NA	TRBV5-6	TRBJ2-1	TGTGCCAGCAGCTTGGCGGTTACCGACAATGAGCAGTTCTTC	CASSLAVTDNEQFF
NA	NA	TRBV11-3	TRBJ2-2	TGTGCCAGCAGCACCGGAGGCGGGTCCGGGGAGCTGTTTTTT	CASSTGGGSGELFF
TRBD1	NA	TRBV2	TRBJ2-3	TGTGCCAGCCGGGGTCGGACAGGGGTTGGAGATACGCAGTATTTT	CASRGRTGVGDTQYF
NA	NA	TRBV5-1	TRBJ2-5	TGCGCCAGCAGCACGGTTCCGGGACCCGGGGAGACCCAGTACTTC	CASSTVPGPGETQYF
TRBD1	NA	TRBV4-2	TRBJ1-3	TGTGCCAGCAGCCATCCCGACAGGGGAAGCGGAAACACCATATATTTT	CASSHPDRGSGNTIYF
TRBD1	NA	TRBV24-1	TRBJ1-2	TGTGCCACCACGGGAACTGGTCACCAGACAGGGGATAACTATGGCTACACCTTC	CATTGTGHQTGDNYGYTF
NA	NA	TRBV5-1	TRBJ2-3	TGCGCCAGCAGCTTGGCTAGAAGGGGAACAGATACGCAGTATTTT	CASSLARRGTDTQYF
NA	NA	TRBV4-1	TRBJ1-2	TGCGCCAGCAGCCAAGATTTGGTGGGGCAGGGTGGCTATGGCTACACCTTC	CASSQDLVGQGGYGYTF
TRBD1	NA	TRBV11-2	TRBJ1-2	TGTGCCAGCAGCTTAGCGCCGGACAGGGAGCATGGCTACACCTTC	CASSLAPDREHGYTF
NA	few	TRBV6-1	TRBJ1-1	TGTGCCAGCAGTGAATGGGCTGGCATGAACACTGAAGCTTTCTTT	CASSEWAGMNTEAFF
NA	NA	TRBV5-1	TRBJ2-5	TGCGCCAGCAGCTTGGGGCCAAGTGCGAAGACCCAGTACTTC	CASSLGPSAKTQYF
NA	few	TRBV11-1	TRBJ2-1	TGTGCCAGCAGCTTAGGGGGCGGGGCCCCCTACAATGAGCAGTTCTTC	CASSLGGGAPYNEQFF
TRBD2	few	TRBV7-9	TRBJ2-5	TGTGCCAGCAGCTTAGGGCTAGCGGTAAATCAAGAGACCCAGTACTTC	CASSLGLAVNQETQYF
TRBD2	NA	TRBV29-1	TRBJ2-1	TGCAGCGTCCCGGGACTAGATACGAAGGAGCAGTTCTTC	CSVPGLDTKEQFF
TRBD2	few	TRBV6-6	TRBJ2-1	TGTGCCAGCAGCAAACGTAGGACTAGCGGGAGGTCCTACAATGAGCAGTTCTTC	CASSKRRTSGRSYNEQFF
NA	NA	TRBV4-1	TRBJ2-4	TGCGCCAGCAGCCAAGAGGGGGCTGAGGGAAACATTCAGTACTTC	CASSQEGAEGNIQYF
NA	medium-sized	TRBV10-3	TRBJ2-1	TGTGCCACCGTGTTCAGCGCTATCTACAATGAGCAGTTCTTC	CATVFSAIYNEQFF
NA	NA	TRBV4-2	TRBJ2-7	TGTGCCAGCAGCCAAGGTGGGGCCTACGAGCAGTACTTC	CASSQGGAYEQYF
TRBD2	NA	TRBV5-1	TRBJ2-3	TGCGCCAGCAGCATCGGACTAGCGGAGGGGACAGATACGCAGTATTTT	CASSIGLAEGTDTQYF
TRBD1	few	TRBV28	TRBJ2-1	TGTGCCAGCAGTTCACAGGGGACAGCCTACAATGAGCAGTTCTTC	CASSSQGTAYNEQFF
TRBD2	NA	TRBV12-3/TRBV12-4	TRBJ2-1	TGTGCCAGCAGTCCGGGGACTAGCTATGAGCAGTTCTTC	CASSPGTSYEQFF
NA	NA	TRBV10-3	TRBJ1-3	TGTGCCATCAGTGCCGGGTTTGGAAACACCATATATTTT	CAISAGFGNTIYF
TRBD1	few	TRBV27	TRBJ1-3	TGTGCCAGCAGTCCCCGGACAGGGACTGGAAACACCATATATTTT	CASSPRTGTGNTIYF
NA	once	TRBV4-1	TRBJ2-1	TGCGCCAGCAGCCAAGGTGGTTTATTACCCTACAATGAGCAGTTCTTC	CASSQGGLLPYNEQFF
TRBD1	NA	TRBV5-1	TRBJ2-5	TGCGCCAGCAACCCGACAGGGCAGGGCAGGGAGACCCAGTACTTC	CASNPTGQGRETQYF
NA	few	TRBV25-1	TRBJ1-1	TGTGCCAGCAGTGAACGTCTGACAGGAAACACTGAAGCTTTCTTT	CASSERLTGNTEAFF
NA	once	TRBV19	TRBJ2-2	TGTGCCAGTAGTATTCTCCGGGGGAACACCGGGGAGCTGTTTTTT	CASSILRGNTGELFF
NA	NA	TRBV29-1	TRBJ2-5	TGCAGTGCTAGTCTCGAGACCCAGTACTTC	CSASLETQYF
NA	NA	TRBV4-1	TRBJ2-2	TGCGCCAGCAGCCAAGGAATCTTTTCGAACACCGGGGAGCTGTTTTTT	CASSQGIFSNTGELFF
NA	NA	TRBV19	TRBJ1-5	TGTGCCAGTAGTATCCTGGGGTTTAATCAGCCCCAGCATTTT	CASSILGFNQPQHF
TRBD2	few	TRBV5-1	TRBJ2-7	TGCGCCAGCAGCTTACGGGAGGGCCGTGAGCAGTACTTC	CASSLREGREQYF
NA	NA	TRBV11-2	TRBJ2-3	TGTGCCAGCAGCTCCCTACGGACAGATACGCAGTATTTT	CASSSLRTDTQYF
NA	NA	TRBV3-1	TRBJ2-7	TGTGCCAGCAGCTGGGACTCCTCCTACGAGCAGTACTTC	CASSWDSSYEQYF
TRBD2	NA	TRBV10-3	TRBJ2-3	TGTGCCATCAAGAGGATAGCGGGAGAGGGGGATACGCAGTATTTT	CAIKRIAGEGDTQYF
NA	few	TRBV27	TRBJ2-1	TGTGCCAGCAGTTTATTCGGGGGCCCCTACAATGAGCAGTTCTTC	CASSLFGGPYNEQFF
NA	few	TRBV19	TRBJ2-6	TGTGCCAGTCGGACCGTCTCTGGGGCCAACGTCCTGACTTTC	CASRTVSGANVLTF
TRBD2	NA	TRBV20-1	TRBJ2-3	TGCAGTGCTAGCCCCCTACTAGCGGGAGCACCCAGTACGCAGTATTTT	CSASPLLAGAPSTQYF
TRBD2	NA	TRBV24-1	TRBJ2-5	TGTGCCACCAGTGATCCCGGGACTAGCGGGAGTGAGACCCAGTACTTC	CATSDPGTSGSETQYF